The 20 T cell receptor beta chains in this list originate from one sample, sequenced in a study of cytomegalovirus exposure and HLA in healthy donors (dated by TCRdb to about 2017). Preparation of the library involved the immunoSEQ multiplex PCR assay. Here the immuneACCESS table is served through TCRdb, limited to in-frame sequences with V and J called. Missing clones are a known gap in these copies; in checked studies unresolved V genes cover under half, and the rest lacks a known reason. This sample is represented by 250,000 to 400,000 clones; approximately 91% of them were singletons. The top ten clones comprise around 0.96% of the sample. Source material: PBMCs. These receptors were obtained from a man aged 25 to 40 in good health and CMV-seronegative.

This chain connects TRBV10-1 to TRBJ1-2, with 8 bases lining up with TRBD1. Germline assignment: CDR1 WNHNN and CDR2 SYGVQD (reference sequence). The junction had 2 bases not matched to a gene; V was cut back by 5 bases and J by 3 bases. This CDR3 region has 13 residues. In DNA, the CDR3 is TGCGCCAGCAGTTTGGACAGGGACTATGGCTACACCTTC. Amino acid sequence: CASSLDRDYGYTF.

The chain carries TRBV10-1 and TRBJ2-3; TRBD2 aligns across 9 bases. Losses at the gene ends were 3 bases for V and 6 bases for J; bases not matched to a gene: 10. Per germline, CDR1 WNHNN and CDR2 SYGVQD (reference sequence). CDR3 length: 16 amino acids. The CDR3: CASSDGSGGPEDTQYF. DNA for the CDR3: TGCGCCAGCAGTGATGGTAGCGGGGGCCCCGAGGATACGCAGTATTTT.

The rearrangement uses TRBV6-5 and TRBJ1-1; 8 positions match TRBD1. Looked up from germline, CDR1 is MNHEY and CDR2 is SVGAGI. The CDR3 is 14 residues long. Unmatched junction bases numbered 5, after V lost 6 bases and J lost 2 bases. This chain's CDR3 is CASSLGQANTEAFF. CDR3 nucleotide sequence: TGTGCCAGCAGCTTGGGACAGGCTAACACTGAAGCTTTCTTT.

The chain has TRBV7-9 and TRBJ2-2; 10 nucleotides agree with TRBD2. The V segment lost 6 bases and the J segment 6 bases; nucleotides outside the gene matches: 7. Germline V gene lookup returns CDR1 SEHNR and CDR2 FQNEAQ (reference sequence). This CDR3 has 15 amino acids. CDR3 bases: TGTGCCAGCAGGTCCGGGACTAGCGAGGCCGGGGAGCTGTTTTTT. Translating it yields CASRSGTSEAGELFF.

The chain uses TRBV7-2 and TRBJ2-4; 15 nucleotides agree with TRBD2. This CDR3 has 19 amino acids. CDR1 SGHTA and CDR2 FQGNSA come from the germline V gene. The V and J ends lost 0 bases and 9 bases, in that order; junction bases with no gene match: 12. The CDR3 spells CASSLATVRTSGGAGIQYF. DNA of the CDR3: TGTGCCAGCAGCTTAGCGACCGTAAGGACTAGCGGGGGGGCTGGCATTCAGTACTTC.

The chain joins TRBV5-1 to TRBJ2-3; TRBD1 might be the D (6 bases). The CDR3 runs to 13 residues. Between the trimmed V and J ends, which lost 0 bases and 8 bases, there was a span of 10 bases. Per the germline V gene, CDR1 is SGHRS and CDR2 is YFSETQ. CDR3 coding DNA: TGCGCCAGCAGCTTGGTCGTAGGGGGTACGCAGTATTTT. Its translation is CASSLVVGGTQYF.

The J gene is TRBJ2-7, the V gene TRBV6-6, with D perhaps TRBD1 (6 bases). V lost 7 bases and J lost 2, with 15 bases in between. The CDR3 consists of 14 residues. Germline V gives CDR1 MNHNY, CDR2 SVGAGI (reference sequence). The DNA for the CDR3 is TGTGCCAGCAAGCACAGGGTGGGAGCCTACGAGCAGTACTTC. Translated: CASKHRVGAYEQYF.

The V gene is TRBV11-3, the J gene TRBJ1-1, with a tentative D call TRBD1 (6 bases). CDR1 and CDR2 from the germline V gene are SGHNT and YENEEA. This CDR3 contains 11 residues. The V and J ends lost 11 bases and 11 bases respectively, with 18 bases between them. The CDR3, as DNA: TGTGCCGGGACACAGGGAGGGATGGCTTTCTTT. This translates into CAGTQGGMAFF.

The chain links TRBV2 to TRBJ1-3; D perhaps matches TRBD1 (5 bases). Germline CDR1 reads SNHLY; CDR2 reads FYNNEI. This CDR3 has 15 amino acids. V gave up 2 bases and J gave up 0 bases, with 8 bases separating them. The CDR3 nucleotides are TGTGCCAGCAGTGAATCAGGGTTCTCTGGAAACACCATATATTTT. Translated: CASSESGFSGNTIYF.

This clone has a single count. The chain is built from TRBV18 and TRBJ2-1; the D is unclear. Per the germline V gene, CDR1 is KGHSH and CDR2 is LQKENI. The germline V and J ends were trimmed by 0 bases and 10 bases, with 7 bases remaining between them. The CDR3 sequence is 12 residues long. CDR3 nucleotides: TGTGCCAGCTCACCACCTCACGGGGAGCAGTTCTTC. Translated, it gives CASSPPHGEQFF.

This chain links TRBV5-1 with TRBJ2-1; the D gene is possibly TRBD2 (6 bases). The V and J ends lost 0 bases and 9 bases respectively, with 22 bases between them. Per germline, CDR1 SGHRS and CDR2 YFSETQ. CDR3 size: 17 residues. As DNA, the CDR3 is TGCGCCAGCAGCTTGGGAGGAGGGTCGGTCTCATTGGGTGAGCAGTTCTTC. It translates to CASSLGGGSVSLGEQFF.

This clone has just one count. V is TRBV27 and J is TRBJ2-3; TRBD2 matches at 15 bases. CDR1 MNHEY and CDR2 SMNVEV come from the germline V gene (reference sequence). J gave up 0 bases and V 0 bases, and 7 bases lay outside the gene matches. The CDR3 runs to 20 residues. The CDR3 region is CASSLSPGLAGGSSTDTQYF. CDR3 sequence (DNA): TGTGCCAGCAGTTTATCGCCGGGACTAGCGGGGGGTTCTAGCACAGATACGCAGTATTTT.

The chain employs TRBV7-6 and TRBJ2-5; TRBD2 aligns across 7 bases. After removal of 5 bases from V and 4 bases from J, the junction contained 7 bases not matched to a gene. The CDR3 has 14 residues. The V gene's germline CDR1 is SGHVS and CDR2 FNYEAQ. The CDR3 loop is CASSKQAGIETQYF. CDR3 coding DNA: TGTGCCAGCAGCAAACAAGCGGGGATAGAGACCCAGTACTTC.

The V call is TRBV9, the J call TRBJ2-5, with D perhaps matching TRBD1 (5 bases). V was trimmed by 1 base and J by 2 bases, leaving 9 bases between them. Germline CDR1 is SGDLS and CDR2 is YYNGEE. CDR3 length equals 14 residues. CDR3 DNA sequence: TGTGCCAGCAGCGTAAGACAGAGTCAAGAGACCCAGTACTTC. This codes for CASSVRQSQETQYF.

This chain joins TRBV5-5 and TRBJ2-2; 7 bases are shared with TRBD1. There are 14 residues in the CDR3. Germline CDR1 SGHKS, CDR2 YYEKEE (reference sequence). The V and J ends lost 4 bases and 7 bases, in that order; junction bases with no gene match: 7. CDR3 DNA sequence: TGTGCCAGCAGCCTGCGACAGGGAAGCGGGGAGCTGTTTTTT. Translated: CASSLRQGSGELFF.

The chain has TRBV7-9 and TRBJ1-2; D may be TRBD1 (5 bases). V was trimmed by 1 base and J by 7 bases, leaving 10 bases between them. Germline V gene lookup returns CDR1 SEHNR and CDR2 FQNEAQ (reference sequence). CDR3 length equals 13 residues. CDR3 in amino acids: CASSLDVGGGYTF. The CDR3 DNA reads TGTGCCAGCAGCTTAGACGTGGGGGGTGGCTACACCTTC.

The genes are TRBV6-5 and TRBJ2-7; 8 positions agree with TRBD1. This CDR3 contains 13 residues. CDR1 is MNHEY, CDR2 SVGAGI, per germline. V was clipped by 10 bases and J by 6 bases; unmatched bases: 11. The CDR3 loop reads CATQQGDVGEQYF. DNA for the CDR3: TGTGCCACCCAACAGGGGGATGTCGGCGAGCAGTACTTC.

The V and J genes are TRBV2 and TRBJ2-7, with 8 positions matching TRBD2. Germline-derived CDR1 and CDR2 are SNHLY and FYNNEI. Trimming took 2 bases from V and 7 from J; bases not matched to a gene: 10. The CDR3 contains 15 residues. CDR3: CASSESTSVLGEQYF. The CDR3 DNA reads TGTGCCAGCAGTGAATCGACTAGCGTACTGGGAGAGCAGTACTTC.

The gene calls are TRBV6-1 and TRBJ1-6; TRBD1 is a possible D gene (6 bases). The ends were cut back, 0 bases at V and 10 bases at J, with 13 bases in the middle. There are 15 residues in the CDR3. The V gene's germline CDR1 is MNHNS and CDR2 SASEGT. The CDR3 DNA is TGTGCCAGCAGTGAAGCGGGGGGGGCTCAATCACCCCTCCACTTT. Translated, it gives CASSEAGGAQSPLHF.

The V gene is TRBV7-2, the J gene TRBJ2-1; D possibly corresponds to TRBD1 (5 bases). With 5 bases removed from V and 4 bases from J, the gap between germline ends came to 15 bases. Germline values: CDR1 SGHTA, CDR2 FQGNSA. The CDR3 has 15 residues. The CDR3 nucleotides read TGTGCCAGCAGCCCCCGACAGAAATCTTACAATGAGCAGTTCTTC. Its protein product is CASSPRQKSYNEQFF. The full variable domain, its missing parts supplied by reference TRBV7-2 and TRBJ2-1, is GAGVSQSPSNKVTEKGKDVELRCDPISGHTALYWYRQSLGQGLEFLIYFQGNSAPDKSGLPSDRFSAERTGGSVSTLTIQRTQQEDSAVYLCASSPRQKSYNEQFFGPGTRLTVL.